This T cell receptor beta chain was captured in a study of naive and memory T cell subsets. General study findings and limits: Each distinct alpha or beta sequence counts as one clonotype. TCR abundance followed a power law differing between naive and memory subsets. A few larger clonotypes appeared in naive repertoires, especially CD8, possibly memory cells re-expressing CD45RA.

Sequential positive selection took CD4 T cells first, then CD8 T cells. Two oligonucleotides, mixed equimolar, formed the beta constant-region primer covering TRBC1 and TRBC2. The ligated cDNA underwent four PCR rounds using SP2 and nested alpha and beta constant-region primers. Ligation attached a single-stranded oligonucleotide with a 12-nucleotide UMI and the SP2 primer to the cDNA 3' end. From the UMI-ligation and nested PCR reads, TCRdb called clonotypes with MiXCR, one entry per CDR3 protein. In the table there are 150,000 or so distinct CDR3 sequences, about 20% of which are singletons. This clonotype was observed many times. Its cognate antigen is unknown. The CDR3 consists of 16 residues. The V segment lost 5 bases and the J segment 5 bases; nucleotides outside the gene matches: 9. Germline-derived CDR1 and CDR2 are DFQATT and SNEGSKA (reference sequence).

The clonotype comes from a human donor in good health. Sequenced material: naive CD4+ T cells from blood. The rearrangement joins TRBV20-1 to TRBJ2-5; 15 nucleotides align to TRBD2. CDR3 in DNA: TGCAGTGCTCCCGGACTAGCGGGAGGGTTGGTGGAGACCCAGTACTTC. This codes for CSAPGLAGGLVETQYF.